Shown below are 15 T cell receptor beta chains from a single sample sequenced in a study of blood T cell repertoires in COVID-19. Clones were sequenced by immunoSEQ multiplex PCR, and TCRdb holds only the in-frame ones, with some missing. The sample consists of about 120,000 clones, approximately 74% of them appearing once. The sample consisted of peripheral blood. All receptors derive from a man in his 60s with acute or convalescent COVID-19.

As for this clone: Other DNA variants within this sample encode the same CDR3. The chain uses TRBV5-1 and TRBJ1-1; the D is unclear. The CDR3 spans 14 residues. Per the germline V gene, CDR1 is SGHRS and CDR2 is YFSETQ. Trimming left V 0 bases short and J 1 base short, with 7 bases between. CDR3 amino acids: CASSLDGGNTEAFF. Written as DNA, the CDR3 is TGCGCCAGCAGCTTGGACGGCGGGAACACTGAAGCTTTCTTT.

The CDR3 here is CASSEARGGWTEAFF. CDR3 DNA: TGTGCCAGCAGTGAAGCTCGGGGAGGCTGGACTGAAGCTTTCTTT. This chain links TRBV2 with TRBJ1-1; no clear D gene. V dropped 0 bases and J dropped 5 bases, with 13 bases sitting between them. Germline CDR1 reads SNHLY; CDR2 reads FYNNEI. This CDR3 spans 15 amino acids.

V is TRBV9 and J is TRBJ1-6, with 11 bases identical to TRBD1. With 4 bases clipped from V and 6 bases from J, the junction kept 6 bases outside the gene matches. CDR3 length: 16 amino acids. Germline assignment: CDR1 SGDLS and CDR2 YYNGEE. The CDR3 reads CASSLTGTGGNSPLHF. The DNA of the CDR3 is TGTGCCAGCAGCTTGACCGGGACAGGGGGTAATTCACCCCTCCACTTT.

The chain carries TRBV27 and TRBJ2-6; D is perhaps TRBD2 (5 bases). The length of the CDR3 is 14 residues. V was cut by 5 bases and J by 4 bases, with 9 bases left in between. Looked up from germline, CDR1 is MNHEY and CDR2 is SMNVEV (reference sequence). CDR3 DNA sequence: TGTGCCAGCAGTCTAGCTCCCGGGGCCAACGTCCTGACTTTC. It translates to CASSLAPGANVLTF.

This clone was recorded many times. This rearrangement joins TRBV14 to TRBJ1-4; 9 nucleotides align to TRBD1. V was pared by 6 bases and J by 3 bases, with 5 bases of the junction left unmatched. Germline CDR1 SGHDN, CDR2 FVKESK. The CDR3 is made up of 15 amino acids. The DNA for the CDR3 is TGTGCCAGCAGGCAACAGGGGGCTTCTAATGAAAAACTGTTTTTT. Protein: CASRQQGASNEKLFF.

The chain uses TRBV5-1 and TRBJ1-2; D is perhaps TRBD1 (6 bases). CDR1 and CDR2 (germline): SGHRS, YFSETQ. The CDR3 is made up of 16 amino acids. V was clipped by 0 bases and J by 5 bases, with 17 bases between them. This chain's CDR3 is CASSLVVSAQGYGYTF. In DNA, the CDR3 is TGCGCCAGCAGCTTGGTGGTGTCTGCCCAGGGGTATGGCTACACCTTC.

The rearrangement links TRBV7-7 to TRBJ2-3; D gene uncertain. The CDR3 consists of 17 residues. Trimming cost V 4 bases and J 2 bases, with 19 bases left between them. CDR1 is SSHAT and CDR2 is FNYEAQ in the germline V gene (reference sequence). DNA for the CDR3: TGTGCCAGCAGCTACTTTCCCAAACAGAAGATCACAGATACGCAGTATTTT. Translating gives CASSYFPKQKITDTQYF.

This sequence joins TRBV6-4 and TRBJ2-1, with D tentatively TRBD1 (7 bases). This CDR3 comprises 20 residues. The V end lost 6 bases, the J end lost 12 bases, and 39 bases lay between the germline ends. Germline CDR1 and CDR2: MRHNA and SNTAGT. In DNA form, the CDR3 reads TGTGCCAGCAGGGAGGGACAGAACTCATCTTATTATACAATGAGGTTTGGGCAGTTCTTC. Amino acid sequence: CASREGQNSSYYTMRFGQFF.

The chain recombines TRBV30 with TRBJ1-4, with TRBD1 as a possible D gene (6 bases). The germline CDR1 and CDR2 sequences are GTSNPN and SVGIG (reference sequence). Between the trimmed V and J ends, which lost 0 bases and 8 bases, there was a span of 16 bases. The CDR3 totals 15 residues. CDR3 protein: CAWSVITYQGEKLFF. The CDR3 bases are TGTGCCTGGAGTGTAATAACTTATCAGGGGGAAAAACTGTTTTTT.

The gene calls are TRBV7-9 and TRBJ1-4; 9 bases fit TRBD1. Unmatched junction bases numbered 8, after V lost 1 base and J lost 5 bases. CDR3 length equals 17 residues. Germline CDR1 is SEHNR and CDR2 is FQNEAQ (reference sequence). CDR3 loop: CASSLGLDRGRNEKLFF. In nucleotides, the CDR3 is TGTGCCAGCAGCTTAGGACTGGACAGGGGAAGGAATGAAAAACTGTTTTTT.

The CDR3 coding sequence is TGTGCCAGCATCCGGGACAGGGGATGGGAGACCCAGTACTTC. Encoded protein: CASIRDRGWETQYF. This chain connects TRBV9 to TRBJ2-5; 10 bases align to TRBD1. The germline V gene encodes CDR1 SGDLS and CDR2 YYNGEE. The CDR3 runs to 14 residues. J gave up 5 bases and V 6 bases, and 7 bases lay outside the gene matches.

Judged by abundance, this clone is medium-sized (0.01 to 0.1%). The chain is built from TRBV5-1 and TRBJ1-6; 7 bases are a match to TRBD1. This CDR3 region has 16 residues. V gave up 3 bases and J gave up 9 bases; unmatched junction bases: 12. Germline CDR1 reads SGHRS; CDR2 reads YFSETQ. This CDR3 is CASSSTPDRVGSPLHF. CDR3 nucleotides: TGCGCCAGCAGCTCCACACCAGACAGGGTGGGTTCACCCCTCCACTTT. Complete variable domain (other parts from reference TRBV5-1 and TRBJ1-6): KAGVTQTPRYLIKTRGQQVTLSCSPISGHRSVSWYQQTPGQGLQFLFEYFSETQRNKGNFPGRFSGRQFSNSRSEMNVSTLELGDSALYLCASSSTPDRVGSPLHFGNGTRLTVT.

This clone was recorded only once. The V call is TRBV6-2 or TRBV6-3, the J call TRBJ2-7; D is unresolved. This CDR3 has 14 residues. V was cut by 0 bases and J by 3 bases, with 9 bases left in between. Germline values: CDR1 MNHEY, CDR2 SVGEGT. The CDR3 loop reads CASSYSGVNYEQYF. DNA of the CDR3: TGTGCCAGCAGTTACTCAGGAGTTAACTACGAGCAGTACTTC.

This chain links TRBV5-1 with TRBJ2-1; TRBD1 agrees at 9 bases. The CDR3 contains 15 residues. With 2 bases clipped from V and 8 bases from J, the junction kept 8 bases outside the gene matches. Germline-derived CDR1 and CDR2 are SGHRS and YFSETQ. CDR3 bases: TGCGCCAGCAGCTTACAGGGGGCTGGCGCCGATGAGCAGTTCTTC. Protein sequence: CASSLQGAGADEQFF.

This chain uses TRBV7-2 with TRBJ2-2, with D hard to call. CDR3 size: 14 residues. Trimming pared 3 bases from V and 1 base from J, leaving 6 bases between. CDR1 is SGHTA and CDR2 is FQGNSA in the germline V gene. Here the CDR3 DNA reads TGTGCCAGCAGCTTGCAACAGAACACCGGGGAGCTGTTTTTT. Translation gives CASSLQQNTGELFF.